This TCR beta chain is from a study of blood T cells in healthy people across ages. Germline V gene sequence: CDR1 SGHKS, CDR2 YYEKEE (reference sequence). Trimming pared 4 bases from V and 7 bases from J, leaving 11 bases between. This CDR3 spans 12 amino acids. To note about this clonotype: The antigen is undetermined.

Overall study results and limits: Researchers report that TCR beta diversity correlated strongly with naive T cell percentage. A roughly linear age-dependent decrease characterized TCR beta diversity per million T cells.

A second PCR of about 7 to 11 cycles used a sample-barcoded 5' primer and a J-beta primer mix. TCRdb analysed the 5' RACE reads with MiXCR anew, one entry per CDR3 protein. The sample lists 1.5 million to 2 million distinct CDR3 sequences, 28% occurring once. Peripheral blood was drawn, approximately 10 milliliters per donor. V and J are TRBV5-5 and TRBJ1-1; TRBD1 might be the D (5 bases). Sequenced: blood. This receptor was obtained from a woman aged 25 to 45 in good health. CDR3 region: CASSRGVGEAFF. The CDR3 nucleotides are TGTGCCAGCAGCCGAGGGGTGGGTGAAGCTTTCTTT.